This TCR beta chain was sequenced for a study of T cells after yellow fever vaccination. Whole-study findings and limits: A weaker but faster secondary response was observed, peaking on day 5 versus 15.

Points on this clonotype: No antigen is known for it. This may stem from a read error, because a much larger clone lies one nucleotide away.

TCRdb reprocessed the 5' RACE reads via MiXCR and lists one record per CDR3 protein. The data hold under 200,000 distinct CDR3 sequences, with 6% to 7.5% observed a single time. Germline V gene lookup returns CDR1 SGHDT and CDR2 YYEEEE. CDR3 length: 15 residues. V usage is TRBV5-6 and J usage is TRBJ1-5; tentative D call: TRBD1 (6 bases). The receptor's source is a man aged 18 to 30 who received the YFV17D yellow fever vaccine. The sample consisted of CD4+ T cells sorted from PBMCs, taken 4 to 5 days after the first yellow fever vaccination. Written as DNA, the CDR3 is TGTGCCAGCAGCTTGTTCAGCGGGGGCTCTCAGCCCCATCATTTT. Its protein product is CASSLFSGGSQPHHF.